A single sample is the source of the 28 T cell receptor beta chains below, sequenced in a study of T cell responses to AZD1222 COVID-19 vaccine. The repertoire was sequenced with immunoSEQ multiplex PCR; TCRdb's copy has only in-frame clones and lacks some. The sample includes more than 90,000 clones, around 84% of them seen just once. The material was peripheral blood, obtained 28 days after the second AZD1222 dose. Receptor source: an adult who received the AZD1222 COVID-19 vaccine.

This chain connects TRBV7-2 to TRBJ2-1; D not resolved. The CDR3 consists of 13 residues. CDR1 and CDR2 from the germline V gene are SGHTA and FQGNSA. Trimming stripped 5 bases from V and 8 bases from J, with 13 bases between. CDR3 region: CASSPMSSHEQFF. CDR3 in DNA: TGTGCCAGCAGCCCAATGTCGTCCCATGAGCAGTTCTTC. Combining the CDR3 with reference TRBV7-2 and TRBJ2-1 gives the whole variable domain GAGVSQSPSNKVTEKGKDVELRCDPISGHTALYWYRQSLGQGLEFLIYFQGNSAPDKSGLPSDRFSAERTGGSVSTLTIQRTQQEDSAVYLCASSPMSSHEQFFGPGTRLTVL.

This clone was observed a single time. J is TRBJ2-7 and V is TRBV30; D remains ambiguous. This CDR3 contains 14 residues. V was pared by 3 bases and J by 2 bases, with 14 bases between. The germline CDR1 and CDR2 sequences are GTSNPN and SVGIG (reference sequence). The CDR3 region has the DNA TGTGCCTGGAGCCTGACGGCAGCCCCCTACGAGCAGTACTTC. Translation gives CAWSLTAAPYEQYF.

This clone was observed a few times. The chain links TRBV7-9 to TRBJ1-2; D unclear. Per the germline V gene, CDR1 is SEHNR and CDR2 is FQNEAQ (reference sequence). This CDR3 contains 14 residues. V gave up 5 bases and J gave up 2 bases, with 12 bases separating them. The CDR3 loop reads CASSTGPRNYGYTF. DNA for the CDR3: TGTGCCAGCAGCACCGGACCGAGAAACTATGGCTACACCTTC.

This chain joins TRBV12-3 or TRBV12-4 and TRBJ1-2; no reliable D call. Trimming took off 6 bases at V and 5 bases at J, with 4 bases between the two ends. CDR3 length: 10 amino acids. CDR3 sequence: CASRSYGYTF. CDR3 nucleotide sequence: TGTGCCAGCAGGAGTTATGGCTACACCTTC.

The chain has TRBV27 and TRBJ2-3, with a tentative D call TRBD2 (6 bases). This CDR3 has 15 amino acids. Between the trimmed V and J ends, which lost 8 bases and 2 bases, there was a span of 17 bases. Germline V CDR1 and CDR2: MNHEY, SMNVEV (reference sequence). CDR3: CASQRGSGYTDTQYF. CDR3 DNA: TGTGCCAGCCAACGGGGTAGCGGTTACACAGATACGCAGTATTTT.

The gene calls are TRBV6-5 and TRBJ1-1; a possible D gene is TRBD1 (6 bases). CDR1 and CDR2 (germline): MNHEY, SVGAGI. CDR3 length: 13 amino acids. V dropped 8 bases and J dropped 8 bases, with 18 bases sitting between them. Here the CDR3 DNA reads TGTGCCAGCGCCCTGGGGCAGGGGCTCGAAGCTTTCTTT. As protein: CASALGQGLEAFF.

The chain joins TRBV12-3 or TRBV12-4 to TRBJ1-2; the match to TRBD1 covers 8 bases. The CDR3 is 13 residues long. V was clipped by 6 bases and J by 4 bases; unmatched bases: 4. DNA of the CDR3: TGTGCCAGCAGCCAGGGGGCGGGCTATGGCTACACCTTC. Translating it yields CASSQGAGYGYTF.

The chain recombines TRBV19 with TRBJ1-2; D is unresolved. Between the trimmed V and J ends, which lost 7 bases and 2 bases, there was a span of 14 bases. From germline, CDR1 is LNHDA and CDR2 SQIVND (reference sequence). CDR3 length: 14 residues. CDR3 sequence: CASTPGIGNYGYTF. The CDR3 DNA reads as TGTGCCAGTACTCCGGGGATCGGGAACTATGGCTACACCTTC. The full variable domain, its missing parts supplied by reference TRBV19 and TRBJ1-2, is DGGITQSPKYLFRKEGQNVTLSCEQNLNHDAMYWYRQDPGQGLRLIYYSQIVNDFQKGDIAEGYSVSREKKESFPLTVTSAQKNPTAFYLCASTPGIGNYGYTFGSGTRLTVV.

This clone was seen once. V and J are TRBV5-1 and TRBJ2-1; TRBD2 might be the D (6 bases). V gave up 2 bases and J gave up 3 bases, with 15 bases separating them. CDR1 is SGHRS, CDR2 YFSETQ, per germline. The CDR3 is 16 amino acids. CDR3 nucleotide sequence: TGCGCCAGCAGCTTCCGGGGCGGGGACCTCTACAATGAGCAGTTCTTC. It yields the protein CASSFRGGDLYNEQFF. The entire variable domain, with the rest obtained from reference TRBV5-1 and TRBJ2-1, is as follows: KAGVTQTPRYLIKTRGQQVTLSCSPISGHRSVSWYQQTPGQGLQFLFEYFSETQRNKGNFPGRFSGRQFSNSRSEMNVSTLELGDSALYLCASSFRGGDLYNEQFFGPGTRLTVL.

This chain links TRBV3-1 (or the pseudogene TRBV3-2) with TRBJ1-1; perhaps TRBD1 as D (5 bases). V lost 4 bases and J 6 bases, leaving 12 bases between the germline ends. Per germline, CDR1 LGHDT and CDR2 YNNKEL (reference sequence). The CDR3 is 13 amino acids. The chain's CDR3 is CASSRSGLSEAFF. The CDR3 nucleotides read TGTGCCAGCAGCCGATCAGGGTTATCTGAAGCTTTCTTT.

This chain connects TRBV7-3 to TRBJ2-7; the D gene is possibly TRBD1 (5 bases). The germline V gene has CDR1 SGHTA and CDR2 FQGTGA. This CDR3 has 16 amino acids. The V gene lost 4 bases and the J gene lost 2 bases, with 18 bases spanning the gap. CDR3 sequence (DNA): TGTGCCAGCAGCTCGGATTCAGGGTCAGGGACCTACGAGCAGTACTTC. This encodes CASSSDSGSGTYEQYF.

The chain is built from TRBV14 and TRBJ1-6; D unresolved. Trimming pared 0 bases from V and 9 bases from J, leaving 9 bases between. Germline loops: CDR1 SGHDN, CDR2 FVKESK. CDR3 size: 14 residues. CDR3 in amino acids: CASSQEVWGSPLHF. Written as DNA, the CDR3 is TGTGCCAGCAGCCAAGAGGTGTGGGGTTCACCCCTCCACTTT.

This rearrangement joins TRBV7-7 to TRBJ2-1, with 9 bases fitting TRBD1. CDR3 length: 15 amino acids. Germline values: CDR1 SSHAT, CDR2 FNYEAQ (reference sequence). J gave up 6 bases and V 5 bases, and 8 bases lay outside the gene matches. The CDR3 loop is CASSLGTGRVNEQFF. The CDR3 DNA sequence: TGTGCCAGCAGCCTAGGGACAGGGAGGGTCAATGAGCAGTTCTTC.

V and J are TRBV19 and TRBJ2-1; D remains unclear. CDR1 is LNHDA and CDR2 is SQIVND in the germline V gene (reference sequence). The CDR3 has 13 amino acids. The V end was cut by 5 bases, the J end by 12 bases, with 17 bases between. For the CDR3, the DNA is TGTGCCAGTAGTGCCCAACAGCTTTCGCCGCAGTTCTTC. Protein product: CASSAQQLSPQFF.

The chain links TRBV18 to TRBJ2-1; the D gene could be TRBD1 or TRBD2 (5 bases each). The CDR3 extends over 17 amino acids. Germline values: CDR1 KGHSH, CDR2 LQKENI. Trimming removed 3 bases at V and 0 bases at J, with 15 bases between. Written as DNA, the CDR3 is TGTGCCAGCTCACCCCAGCGTGGGGGAAGCTCCTACAATGAGCAGTTCTTC. Amino acid sequence: CASSPQRGGSSYNEQFF.

This clone showed up just a few times. This chain connects TRBV6-2 or TRBV6-3 to TRBJ1-1; D ambiguous. This CDR3 contains 12 residues. The ends were cut back, 0 bases at V and 10 bases at J, with 9 bases in the middle. Germline assignment: CDR1 MNHEY and CDR2 SVGEGT. This CDR3 is CASSYSRAVAFF. CDR3 nucleotides: TGTGCCAGCAGTTACTCGAGAGCCGTAGCTTTCTTT.

This chain links TRBV6-5 with TRBJ1-5; D possibly corresponds to TRBD1 (5 bases). This CDR3 contains 13 residues. V was pared by 6 bases and J by 2 bases, with 8 bases between. The germline V gene encodes CDR1 MNHEY and CDR2 SVGAGI. CDR3 bases: TGTGCCAGCAGGTTCAGGGGCAATCAGCCCCAGCATTTT. It specifies CASRFRGNQPQHF.

The chain recombines TRBV3-1 (or the pseudogene TRBV3-2) with TRBJ1-6, with D perhaps TRBD1 (6 bases). V dropped 3 bases and J dropped 10 bases, with 16 bases sitting between them. Germline V lookup: CDR1 LGHDT, CDR2 YNNKEL (reference sequence). CDR3 length: 15 residues. Here the CDR3 reads CASSQGGRGGSPLHF. The CDR3 region has the DNA TGTGCCAGCAGCCAGGGGGGGCGCGGCGGGTCACCCCTCCACTTT.

This clone occurred once. The genes are TRBV4-1 and TRBJ1-6; 11 bases line up with TRBD1. Germline values: CDR1 MGHRA, CDR2 YSYEKL. The CDR3 has 16 amino acids. With V trimmed by 3 bases and J by 10 bases, 8 bases remained unmatched. The CDR3 DNA follows: TGCGCCAGCAGCCACGGGACAGGGGGAAAAGACTCACCCCTCCACTTT. Amino acids: CASSHGTGGKDSPLHF.

The V gene is TRBV6-5, the J gene TRBJ1-2; the D gene is possibly TRBD1 (6 bases). The CDR3 loop spans 13 amino acids. Germline CDR1 MNHEY, CDR2 SVGAGI. Trimming cost V 10 bases and J 7 bases, with 19 bases left between them. CDR3 DNA: TGTGCCACCCTGGGGTTTGGGGGCGTTGGCTACACCTTC. It encodes CATLGFGGVGYTF.

This clone has a single count. The rearrangement joins TRBV7-2 to TRBJ1-1, with D unresolved. This CDR3 is 16 amino acids long. Trimming cost V 5 bases and J 3 bases, with 19 bases left between them. Looked up from germline, CDR1 is SGHTA and CDR2 is FQGNSA. The CDR3 is CASSRHIGFTDTEAFF. The CDR3 DNA reads TGTGCCAGCAGCCGTCACATCGGCTTTACGGACACTGAAGCTTTCTTT. Variable domain in full (rest from reference TRBV7-2 and TRBJ1-1): GAGVSQSPSNKVTEKGKDVELRCDPISGHTALYWYRQSLGQGLEFLIYFQGNSAPDKSGLPSDRFSAERTGGSVSTLTIQRTQQEDSAVYLCASSRHIGFTDTEAFFGQGTRLTVV.

The chain recombines TRBV18 with TRBJ2-1, with 14 bases aligning to TRBD2. In germline, CDR1 is KGHSH, CDR2 LQKENI. This CDR3 region has 17 residues. V dropped 0 bases and J dropped 13; count of bases not matched to a gene: 11. The CDR3 loop is CASSPPVPGTSGGYQFF. Here the CDR3 DNA reads TGTGCCAGCTCACCACCGGTTCCTGGGACTAGCGGGGGATACCAGTTCTTC. Together with reference TRBV18 and TRBJ2-1, the CDR3 gives the full variable domain: NAGVMQNPRHLVRRRGQEARLRCSPMKGHSHVYWYRQLPEEGLKFMVYLQKENIIDESGMPKERFSAEFPKEGPSILRIQQVVRGDSAAYFCASSPPVPGTSGGYQFFGPGTRLTVL.

The genes are TRBV5-1 and TRBJ2-2; D not resolved. CDR1 and CDR2 (germline): SGHRS, YFSETQ. The CDR3 runs 13 residues. V lost 1 base, J lost 7 bases, and 8 bases lay in between. The CDR3 region has the DNA TGCGCCAGCAGCTTGAGTCCGGACGGGGAGCTGTTTTTT. It yields the protein CASSLSPDGELFF.

The chain recombines TRBV11-1 with TRBJ1-1; no clear D gene. This CDR3 is built from 16 residues. The V gene's germline CDR1 is SGHAT and CDR2 FQDESV (reference sequence). The V and J ends lost 0 bases and 0 bases respectively, with 11 bases between them. CDR3 nucleotides: TGTGCCAGCAGCTTAGCCACGCCCAGCATGAACACTGAAGCTTTCTTT. This gives the protein CASSLATPSMNTEAFF.

The V gene is TRBV13, the J gene TRBJ2-5; a possible D gene is TRBD2 (5 bases). Germline lookup yields CDR1 PRHDT and CDR2 FYEKMQ (reference sequence). The CDR3 runs to 13 residues. Trimming shortened V by 4 bases and J by 4 bases, and 10 bases separated the two germline ends. The CDR3 region has the DNA TGTGCCAGCAGCTCTCGACGGGGAGAGACCCAGTACTTC. Translated: CASSSRRGETQYF.

This chain joins TRBV6-6 and TRBJ2-7; 9 bases agree with TRBD2. The J segment lost 4 bases and the V segment lost 5 bases, leaving 18 bases of the junction unmatched. In germline, CDR1 is MNHNY, CDR2 SVGAGI (reference sequence). The CDR3 extends over 18 amino acids. In DNA form, the CDR3 reads TGTGCCAGCAGTCTTATTACACCCCTACTAGCGGGCTCTTACGAGCAGTACTTC. It encodes CASSLITPLLAGSYEQYF.

DNA of the CDR3: TGCAGCGTTGAGGACAGTTTAGTCACTGAAGCTTTCTTT. Its protein is CSVEDSLVTEAFF. The chain is built from TRBV29-1 and TRBJ1-1; possibly TRBD1 for D (6 bases). The ends were cut back, 3 bases at V and 4 bases at J, with 12 bases in the middle. Germline V lookup: CDR1 SQVTM, CDR2 ANQGSEA. This CDR3 has 13 residues.

The V call is TRBV6-2 or TRBV6-3, the J call TRBJ2-5, with TRBD1 matching over 7 bases. Germline values: CDR1 MNHEY, CDR2 SVGEGT. This CDR3 contains 15 residues. V lost 6 bases, J lost 2 bases, and 9 bases stayed unmatched. CDR3 DNA sequence: TGTGCCAGCAGCCCCGGACAGGTGGGGCAAGAGACCCAGTACTTC. This sequence encodes CASSPGQVGQETQYF.